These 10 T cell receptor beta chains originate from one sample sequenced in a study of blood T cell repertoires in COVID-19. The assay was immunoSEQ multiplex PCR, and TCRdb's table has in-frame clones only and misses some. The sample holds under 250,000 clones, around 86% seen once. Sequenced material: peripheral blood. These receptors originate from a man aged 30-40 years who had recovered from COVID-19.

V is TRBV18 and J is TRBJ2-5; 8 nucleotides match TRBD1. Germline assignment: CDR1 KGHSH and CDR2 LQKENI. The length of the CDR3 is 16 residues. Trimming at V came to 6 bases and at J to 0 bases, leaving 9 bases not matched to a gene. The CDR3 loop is CASSPVMTGDQETQYF. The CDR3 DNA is TGTGCCAGCTCGCCGGTGATGACAGGGGACCAAGAGACCCAGTACTTC. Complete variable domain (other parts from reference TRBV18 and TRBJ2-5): NAGVMQNPRHLVRRRGQEARLRCSPMKGHSHVYWYRQLPEEGLKFMVYLQKENIIDESGMPKERFSAEFPKEGPSILRIQQVVRGDSAAYFCASSPVMTGDQETQYFGPGTRLLVL.

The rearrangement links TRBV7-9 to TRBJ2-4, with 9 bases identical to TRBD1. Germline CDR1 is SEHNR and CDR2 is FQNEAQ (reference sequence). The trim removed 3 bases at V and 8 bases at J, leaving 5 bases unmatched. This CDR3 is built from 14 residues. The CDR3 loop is CASSLGDRVDIQYF. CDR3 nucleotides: TGTGCCAGCAGCTTGGGGGACAGGGTGGACATTCAGTACTTC.

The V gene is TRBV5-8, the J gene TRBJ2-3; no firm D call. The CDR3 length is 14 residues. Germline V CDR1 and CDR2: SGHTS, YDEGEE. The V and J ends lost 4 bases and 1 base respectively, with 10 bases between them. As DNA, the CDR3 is TGTGCCAGCAGCCCGGCCCAGGGCACAGATACGCAGTATTTT. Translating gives CASSPAQGTDTQYF.

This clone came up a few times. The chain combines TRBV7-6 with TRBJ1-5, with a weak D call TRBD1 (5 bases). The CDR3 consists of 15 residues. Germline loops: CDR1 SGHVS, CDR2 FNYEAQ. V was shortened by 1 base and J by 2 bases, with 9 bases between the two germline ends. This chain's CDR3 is CASSLELGGNQPQHF. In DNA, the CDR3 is TGTGCCAGCAGCTTAGAATTAGGGGGCAATCAGCCCCAGCATTTT.

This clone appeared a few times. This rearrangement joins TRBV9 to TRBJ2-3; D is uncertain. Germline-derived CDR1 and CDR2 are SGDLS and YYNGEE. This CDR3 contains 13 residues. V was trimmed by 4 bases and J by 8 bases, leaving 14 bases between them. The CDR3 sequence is CASSMIGSGTQYF. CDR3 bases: TGTGCCAGCAGCATGATAGGCTCAGGTACGCAGTATTTT.

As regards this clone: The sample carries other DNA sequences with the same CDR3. CDR3 in amino acids: CAISESETYNEQFF. The CDR3 coding sequence is TGTGCCATCAGTGAGTCAGAGACCTACAATGAGCAGTTCTTC. V gene TRBV10-3 combines with J gene TRBJ2-1; no clear D. Trimming pared 0 bases from V and 2 bases from J, leaving 5 bases between. The germline V gene encodes CDR1 ENHRY and CDR2 SYGVKD. CDR3 length equals 14 residues.

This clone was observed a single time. As DNA, the CDR3 is TGTGCCAGTAGTATAGATCGTCTCATCCGTCGCGACGGGGGCTACAATGAGCAGTTCTTC. Translated: CASSIDRLIRRDGGYNEQFF. The rearrangement uses TRBV19 and TRBJ2-1, with a tentative D call TRBD2 (6 bases). Trimming removed 0 bases from V and 3 bases from J, with 24 bases in between. The CDR3 spans 20 residues. Germline assignment: CDR1 LNHDA and CDR2 SQIVND (reference sequence).

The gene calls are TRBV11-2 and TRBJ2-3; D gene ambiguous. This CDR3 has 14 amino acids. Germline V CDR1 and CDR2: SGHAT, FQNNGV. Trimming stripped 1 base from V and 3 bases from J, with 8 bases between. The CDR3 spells CASSLGPRTDTQYF. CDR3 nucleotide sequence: TGTGCCAGCAGCTTAGGGCCCCGTACAGATACGCAGTATTTT.

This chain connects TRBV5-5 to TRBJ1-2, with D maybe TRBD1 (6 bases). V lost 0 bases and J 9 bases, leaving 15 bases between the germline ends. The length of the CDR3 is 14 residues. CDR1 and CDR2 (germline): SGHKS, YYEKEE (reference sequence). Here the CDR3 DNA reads TGTGCCAGCAGCTTGGGACAGGCGGAAGGGAGCTACACCTTC. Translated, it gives CASSLGQAEGSYTF.

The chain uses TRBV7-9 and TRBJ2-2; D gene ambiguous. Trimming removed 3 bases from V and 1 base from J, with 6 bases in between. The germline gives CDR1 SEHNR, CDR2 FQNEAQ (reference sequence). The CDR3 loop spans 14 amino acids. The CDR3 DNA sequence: TGTGCCAGCAGCTTCCAACTGAACACCGGGGAGCTGTTTTTT. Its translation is CASSFQLNTGELFF. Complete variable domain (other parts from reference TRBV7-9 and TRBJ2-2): DTGVSQNPRHKITKRGQNVTFRCDPISEHNRLYWYRQTLGQGPEFLTYFQNEAQLEKSRLLSDRFSAERPKGSFSTLEIQRTEQGDSAMYLCASSFQLNTGELFFGEGSRLTVL.